The 19 T cell receptor beta chains below all came from one sample that was sequenced in a study of T cells after yellow fever vaccination. Each CDR3 protein gets one entry after TCRdb re-called the 5' RACE reads with MiXCR. Here the sample spans 250,000 or so distinct CDR3 sequences, 3.6% being singletons. The source material was PBMCs, sampled 15 days after the yellow fever booster vaccination. These receptors originate from a young man who received the YFV17D yellow fever vaccine.

The sample holds many counts of this clonotype. The CDR3 protein is CASSRTSGGDTQYF. CDR3 nucleotides: TGTGCCAGCAGCCGGACTAGCGGGGGGGATACGCAGTATTTT. The chain employs TRBV7-2 and TRBJ2-3, with 14 bases matching TRBD2. Germline values: CDR1 SGHTA, CDR2 FQGNSA. Trimming cost V 5 bases and J 6 bases; bases outside gene matches: 1. The CDR3 has 14 amino acids.

At least ten counts were recorded for this clonotype. CDR3 DNA: TGCAGCGTTCGAACAGGAGACACTGAAGCTTTCTTT. Its translation is CSVRTGDTEAFF. The chain uses TRBV29-1 and TRBJ1-1; a possible D gene is TRBD1 (5 bases). Germline V gene sequence: CDR1 SQVTM, CDR2 ANQGSEA. This CDR3 comprises 12 residues. V was shortened by 5 bases and J by 3 bases, with 10 bases between the two germline ends. Complete variable domain (other parts from reference TRBV29-1 and TRBJ1-1): SAVISQKPSRDICQRGTSLTIQCQVDSQVTMMFWYRQQPGQSLTLIATANQGSEATYESGFVIDKFPISRPNLTFSTLTVSNMSPEDSSIYLCSVRTGDTEAFFGQGTRLTVV.

This clonotype appeared many times. The V call is TRBV19, the J call TRBJ2-7, with D uncertain. Trimming stripped 3 bases from V and 6 bases from J, with 15 bases between. The CDR3 length is 14 residues. Germline loops: CDR1 LNHDA, CDR2 SQIVND (reference sequence). CDR3 in DNA: TGTGCCAGTAGTATCCCCCCGGTTGGGGTCGAGCAGTACGTC. The encoded protein is CASSIPPVGVEQYV.

This clonotype has at least ten counts. This rearrangement joins TRBV15 to TRBJ2-1, with 9 bases fitting TRBD2. V trimming: 0 bases; J trimming: 8 bases; junction bases outside the gene matches: 5. Germline values: CDR1 LNHNV, CDR2 YYDKDF (reference sequence). This CDR3 region has 15 residues. CDR3 amino acids: CATSREAGGFHEQFF. As DNA, the CDR3 is TGTGCCACCAGCAGAGAAGCGGGAGGATTCCATGAGCAGTTCTTC.

At least ten counts were recorded for this clonotype. The chain joins TRBV10-3 to TRBJ1-2, with D maybe TRBD1 (5 bases). There are 13 residues in the CDR3. CDR1 ENHRY and CDR2 SYGVKD come from the germline V gene. Trimming shortened V by 2 bases and J by 8 bases, and 12 bases separated the two germline ends. The CDR3 DNA sequence: TGTGCCATCAGTGAGGGGACCGTGTCCGGCTACACCTTC. Protein: CAISEGTVSGYTF.

This clonotype was recorded many times. J is TRBJ1-5 and V is TRBV5-1; perhaps TRBD1 as D (5 bases). Germline CDR1 reads SGHRS; CDR2 reads YFSETQ. Trimming took 4 bases from V and 3 from J, leaving 8 bases between them. This CDR3 has 13 amino acids. This CDR3 is CASSRDLNQPQHF. In DNA form, the CDR3 reads TGCGCCAGCAGCCGGGACCTCAATCAGCCCCAGCATTTT.

This clonotype was seen at least ten times. The J gene is TRBJ1-6, the V gene TRBV6-1, with D uncertain. V lost 4 bases and J 0 bases, leaving 13 bases between the germline ends. The germline V gene has CDR1 MNHNS and CDR2 SASEGT. The CDR3 runs 17 residues. Here the CDR3 DNA reads TGTGCCAGCAGTGGCGTACCTCGGAGCTCCTATAATTCACCCCTCCACTTT. Translation gives CASSGVPRSSYNSPLHF.

This clonotype has ten or more counts. The conserved closing phenylalanine or tryptophan is absent in this CDR3, likely reflecting a read error. The chain is built from TRBV7-8 and TRBJ2-5; 8 positions agree with TRBD1. Germline CDR1 is SGHVS and CDR2 is FQNEAQ. CDR3 length: 14 amino acids. J lost 5 bases, V lost 3 bases, and 5 bases had no gene match. The CDR3 nucleotides are TGTGCCAGCAGCTTGAGGACAGGGATGGAGACCCAGTACCTC. Encoded protein: CASSLRTGMETQYL.

This clonotype was seen ten or more times. V is TRBV2 and J is TRBJ1-6, with 8 bases lining up with TRBD1. V shed 1 base, J shed 9 bases, and the junction held 8 bases outside the gene matches. Germline assignment: CDR1 SNHLY and CDR2 FYNNEI. This CDR3 comprises 16 residues. The DNA of the CDR3 is TGTGCCAGCAGTGAAGTTGACGGGACAGGTGGTTCACCCCTCCACTTT. As protein: CASSEVDGTGGSPLHF.

This clonotype was detected only a few times. The J gene is TRBJ2-1, the V gene TRBV5-1, with D perhaps being TRBD1 or TRBD2 (5 bases each). V lost 0 bases and J lost 2, with 12 bases in between. The CDR3 is 16 amino acids. Germline V gene lookup returns CDR1 SGHRS and CDR2 YFSETQ. The CDR3 bases are TGCGCCAGCAGCTTGGACCGAGCGGACACCTACAATGAGCAGTTCTTC. Amino acids: CASSLDRADTYNEQFF.

This clonotype was observed at least ten times. The chain is built from TRBV2 and TRBJ1-2; maybe TRBD1 (6 bases). The V end was cut by 6 bases, the J end by 5 bases, with 16 bases between. The germline V gene has CDR1 SNHLY and CDR2 FYNNEI. The CDR3 is 14 amino acids. The CDR3 nucleotides read TGTGCCAGCAGGAGACAGGTACTACTATATGGCTACACCTTC. Residues: CASRRQVLLYGYTF.

This clonotype was counted ten times or more. The chain uses TRBV19 and TRBJ1-2; tentatively, D is TRBD1 (5 bases). CDR3 length: 14 residues. CDR1 and CDR2 from the germline V gene are LNHDA and SQIVND (reference sequence). V was shortened by 5 bases and J by 1 base, with 11 bases between the two germline ends. The CDR3: CASSRQGINYGYTF. Written as DNA, the CDR3 is TGTGCCAGTAGTCGTCAGGGAATTAACTATGGCTACACCTTC.

This clonotype has ten or more counts. This chain connects TRBV6-6 to TRBJ1-3, with D perhaps TRBD1 (5 bases). CDR3 size: 15 residues. In germline, CDR1 is MNHNY, CDR2 SVGAGI (reference sequence). Deletions cut 3 bases from V and 1 base from J, with 10 bases between. CDR3 sequence (DNA): TGTGCCAGCAGTTATGCCCGGGGGTCTGGAAACACCATATATTTT. It specifies CASSYARGSGNTIYF.

This clonotype was detected ten times or more. The rearrangement uses TRBV3-1 and TRBJ2-3; D is ambiguous. The CDR3 extends over 17 amino acids. The ends were cut back, 4 bases at V and 2 bases at J, with 19 bases in the middle. CDR1 LGHDT and CDR2 YNNKEL come from the germline V gene (reference sequence). The CDR3 DNA reads as TGTGCCAGCAGCCCCTTCGTCCGGACCACAATCACAGATACGCAGTATTTT. It yields the protein CASSPFVRTTITDTQYF.

In its sample, this clonotype was seen many times. V usage is TRBV4-2 and J usage is TRBJ1-2; TRBD1 is a possible D gene (6 bases). CDR3 length equals 13 residues. Germline V gene lookup returns CDR1 LGHNA and CDR2 YNFKEQ. V dropped 4 bases and J dropped 6 bases, with 12 bases sitting between them. The CDR3 nucleotides are TGTGCCAGCAGCCCCGGACAGAGGAATGGCTACACCTTC. This sequence encodes CASSPGQRNGYTF.

The chain employs TRBV28 and TRBJ2-1, with D tentatively TRBD2 (6 bases). Trimming left V 6 bases short and J 8 bases short, with 20 bases between. Germline values: CDR1 MDHEN, CDR2 SYDVKM. The CDR3 runs to 15 residues. CDR3 coding DNA: TGTGCCAGCAGCAGGCGCGGGGAAGGCTCGCATGAGCAGTTCTTC. Translated, it gives CASSRRGEGSHEQFF. Complete variable domain (other parts from reference TRBV28 and TRBJ2-1): DVKVTQSSRYLVKRTGEKVFLECVQDMDHENMFWYRQDPGLGLRLIYFSYDVKMKEKGDIPEGYSVSREKKERFSLILESASTNQTSMYLCASSRRGEGSHEQFFGPGTRLTVL.

This clonotype was recorded many times. The chain has TRBV20-1 and TRBJ1-2; no clear D gene. From germline, CDR1 is DFQATT and CDR2 SNEGSKA (reference sequence). The CDR3 runs 13 residues. The CDR3 DNA sequence: TGCGCAATGGTTAGGCCCACTAACTATGGCTACACCTTC. Its protein is CAMVRPTNYGYTF.

The chain recombines TRBV19 with TRBJ2-3, with 10 bases lining up with TRBD2. Germline CDR1 LNHDA, CDR2 SQIVND (reference sequence). The CDR3 has 12 residues. With V trimmed by 9 bases and J by 6 bases, 3 bases remained unmatched. CDR3 coding DNA: TGTGCCAGCAAACTAGCGGGGGATACGCAGTATTTT. This translates into CASKLAGDTQYF.

At least ten counts were recorded for this clonotype. The chain is built from TRBV6-5 and TRBJ1-6, with D uncertain. The CDR3 totals 14 residues. From germline, CDR1 is MNHEY and CDR2 SVGAGI. The germline V and J ends were trimmed by 6 bases and 10 bases, with 16 bases remaining between them. CDR3 DNA: TGTGCCAGCAGATGGACTGGATTGGGGTCACCCCTCCACTTT. Translated: CASRWTGLGSPLHF.